This T cell receptor (beta chain) is drawn from a study of CD4 T cells in relation to SARS-CoV-2 and coronaviruses (dated by TCRdb to the early 2020s). Broadly, across the study: In the ViraFEST assay, PBMCs were grown with antigen for around ten days, and TCR beta CDR3s were then sequenced to identify antigen-specific clonal expansions. Memory CD4+ T cell crossreactivity between SARS-CoV-2 and common cold coronavirus spike proteins was assessed at the TCR clonotype level in the study. The Adaptive Biotechnologies TCR-sequencing kit was used to sequence samples from three pre-COVID donors and the naive versus memory experiments, whereas other data were Illumina-based. Patient-derived lymphoblastoid cell lines were used to map the HLA restriction of shared crossreactive spike epitopes. An HIV-1 Nef peptide pool or a culture without peptide was used as the negative reference condition. A different TCR-beta assay, based on Illumina, was used to sequence expansion assays from other donors in the study. The research as a whole found: Memory CD4+ clonotypes crossrecognizing SARS-CoV-2 and at least one common cold coronavirus spike were found in about 61% of donors. Small numbers of patients and of tested TCRs limited the study. Since the crossreactivity analysis centred on spike protein, crossreactivity against other viral proteins was not assessed. No donor contributed both pre-pandemic and post-infection samples, which limited tracing the source of pre-existing responses. Significantly weaker SARS-CoV-2-driven expansion was shown by crossreactive clones than by monoreactive clones, consistent with antigenic imprinting.

The receptor library was made with the immunoSEQ multiplex PCR assay. From the authors' description of their analysis: During preprocessing, nonproductive sequences were removed, along with CDR3s that did not begin with C, did not end with F or W, or were shorter than 7 amino acids. Antigen-specific clonotypes were called with the MANAFEST web app on the basis of expansion relative to the reference and to other culture wells. A clone was considered positive if significant expansion relative to the reference culture was observed in 2 of 3 replicate wells at an FDR below 0.05. For a clone to be considered positive, significant expansion relative to all other tandem wells and an odds ratio above 5 were also required. After three terminal residues were trimmed from each end, CDR3 homology was quantified as pairwise Levenshtein distance using the stringdist R package. TCRdb obtained this table from immuneACCESS and retained in-frame rearrangements with V and J assigned. These tables miss some clones; where compared with another copy, unresolved V genes account for less than half of the shortfall, and the remainder is unexplained. V and J calls and clone size are as listed in that table; D and trimming were resolved from the DNA. The sample table shows 9,500 to 13,000 clones, and 70% to 85% are seen once. Under 30% of the sample is in the top ten clones.

With respect to this clone: The antigen it binds to is not known. No much larger clone is present one base from it, and per-base qualities are unavailable.

The germline V gene supplies CDR1 MGHRA and CDR2 YSYEKL. From V the trimming removes 4 bases and from J it removes 4 bases, while the gene matches leave 10 bases of the junction unaccounted for. The CDR3 runs 16 residues from the cysteine to the phenylalanine. This entry keeps only the CDR3 DNA: 48 bases, framed from base 1. CD4+ T cells from unexposed donors were collected before the COVID-19 pandemic (2011-2018). After less than eleven days of culture, CD4+ T cells were isolated with the EasySep CD4+ T cell isolation kit. As cell number allowed, CD4+ T cells from unexposed donors were tested for reactivity to SARS-CoV-2 S and N and to four common cold coronavirus spike pools. Approximately 2 million PBMCs per well were cultured in IMDM with 5% human AB serum and around 10 IU/ml IL-2. Half of the culture medium was replaced with fresh IL-2-containing medium on days 3 and 7. Triplicate replicate wells were generally used for each peptide culture condition. The leukapheresis product used for the unexposed donors was purchased from a commercial source. Ficoll-Paque PLUS gradient centrifugation was used to isolate PBMCs from leukapheresis product or whole blood. The PBMCs went either fresh into the expansion assay or into cryopreservation at -140 degrees C. The QIAamp Micro DNA Kit was used to extract genomic DNA from the CD4+ T cells.

Sequenced material: CD4+ T cells from PBMCs, cultured in vitro. In this chain, TRBV4-1 is recombined with TRBJ2-7; 10 of the junction bases match TRBD2. The receptor comes from a human donor in good health. The DNA sequence follows: TGCGCCAGCAGCCGTACTAGCGGGATACTAGGGTACGAGCAGTACTTC. This sequence encodes CASSRTSGILGYEQYF.